This T cell receptor beta chain comes out of a study of blood T cell repertoires in COVID-19 (dated by TCRdb to about 2020). General notes on the study: The collaborator samples originated in the United States, Italy and Spain and spanned the acute and convalescent phases of COVID-19. A de-identified subject ID, COVID-19 status, age in years and sex were almost always included in the sample metadata. The repertoires were made available in a free public database intended to serve as a resource for research on the immune response to SARS-CoV-2. The prospective study material was composed of cDNA or gDNA derived from T cells, B-cell-depleted T cells, or PBMCs. Subjects who had been exposed to COVID-19, were actively infected with it, or had recovered from it provided the deeply sampled blood TCRbeta repertoires that made up the dataset. Samples came from the ongoing ImmuneRACE study (first 160 participants) plus 1,254 subjects from 6 global collaborators. Where HLA class I and class II types were available, the types were taken from metadata supplied by the sample provider, not from assay-based typing.

In the case of this clone: Its target antigen remains unknown. No per-base quality is available; no much larger clone lies one base away.

The immunoSEQ Assay, a bias-controlled multiplex PCR, was used to amplify TCRbeta CDR3 regions from genomic DNA. The source study handled its data this way. The number of nucleated cells in each sample was estimated from the amplification of reference gene primers within the assay. To quantify the absolute abundance of each unique TCRbeta CDR3 rearrangement, sequence reads were collapsed and filtered. Productive Simpson clonality was computed per sample as the square root of Simpson's diversity index over productive rearrangements. This immuneACCESS table, as held by TCRdb, lists in-frame sequences with V and J called but not all clones. Of the missing ones, under half trace to an unresolved V gene in checked studies; the others have no known cause. V, J and clone size derive from that table, while D and trimming were established from the DNA sequence. Recorded for this sample are about 15,000 clones; roughly 80% of them occurred a single time. Of the sample, under 25% is held by the ten largest clones.

The collaborating institutions used their own protocols to collect whole blood in K2EDTA tubes. For TCRbeta analysis, collaborators shipped samples as frozen whole blood, isolated PBMCs, or DNA extracted from either of those sample types. The study at large found these results: The amount of clinical and demographic metadata varied by source and participant and was provided uncurated.

The sequencing input was peripheral blood. The receptor was isolated from a man older than 75 with active or convalescent COVID-19.

The nucleotide sequence is given as TGTGCCACCAGTGATTTGAACACAGGGAAATTCATTAATTCACCCCTCCACTTT. This encodes CATSDLNTGKFINSPLHF. The rearrangement joined TRBV24-1 to TRBJ1-6; D gene: possibly TRBD1, on 6 matching bases. The germline V gene yields KGHDR for CDR1 and SFDVKD for CDR2. V is shortened by 0 bases, J by 6 bases, and the region joining them spans 17 bases. Including cysteine and phenylalanine, the CDR3 has 18 amino acids. Only the CDR3 part of the read is kept: 54 bases, read in frame from the first base.